This T cell receptor beta chain was sequenced in a study of CD8 T cells in ankylosing spondylitis. Regarding the study as a whole: Reactive arthritis synovial fluid and blood were previously reported to contain some motif variants.

Each CDR3 protein gets one entry after TCRdb re-called the 5' RACE reads with MiXCR. The sample lists 100,000 to 150,000 distinct CDR3 sequences; around 9% were seen once. As to this clonotype: Its specificity is unknown.

Per the germline V gene, CDR1 is SGHRS and CDR2 is YFSETQ. The CDR3 loop spans 15 amino acids. V gave up 2 bases and J gave up 1 base, with 12 bases separating them. This TCR came from a male donor with ankylosing spondylitis or in good health (not recorded which). The gene calls are TRBV5-1 and TRBJ1-1, with D possibly matching TRBD1 (5 bases). The source material was blood, either unsorted or a sorted T cell fraction (not recorded which). The chain's CDR3 is CASSFQGGRNTEAFF. The CDR3 coding sequence is TGCGCCAGCAGCTTCCAGGGAGGGAGGAACACTGAAGCTTTCTTT.